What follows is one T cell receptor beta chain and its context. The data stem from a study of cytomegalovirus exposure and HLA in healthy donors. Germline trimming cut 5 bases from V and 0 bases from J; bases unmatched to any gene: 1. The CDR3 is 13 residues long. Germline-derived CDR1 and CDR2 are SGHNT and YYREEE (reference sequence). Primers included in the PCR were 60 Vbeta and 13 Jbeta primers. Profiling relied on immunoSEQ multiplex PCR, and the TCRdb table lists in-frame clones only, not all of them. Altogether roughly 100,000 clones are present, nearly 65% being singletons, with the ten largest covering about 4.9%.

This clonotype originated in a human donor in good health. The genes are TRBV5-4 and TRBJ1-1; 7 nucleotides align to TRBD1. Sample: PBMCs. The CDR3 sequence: CASRTGLNTEAFF. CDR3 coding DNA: TGTGCCAGCAGGACAGGGTTGAACACTGAAGCTTTCTTT.